The clone carrying this T cell receptor beta chain was counted once. Per the germline V gene, CDR1 is ENHRY and CDR2 is SYGVKD. The CDR3 runs to 15 residues. J lost 1 base, V lost 8 bases, and 7 bases had no gene match. These data belong to a study of blood T cell repertoires in COVID-19. Study-level information: T cells, B-cell-depleted T cells, or PBMCs supplied cDNA or gDNA.

The authors' processing: Reference gene primer amplification gave nucleated cell count estimates. The data were produced by immunoSEQ multiplex PCR, yet TCRdb's version contains in-frame clones alone and is incomplete. V, J and clone size derive from that table, while D and trimming were established from the DNA sequence. The data show about 90,000 clones, with approximately 80% seen just once and 9% to 12% held by the top ten. The sequenced sample was peripheral blood. This chain uses TRBV10-3 with TRBJ2-3; TRBD2 matches at 9 bases. The receptor was isolated from an older woman with acute or convalescent COVID-19. CDR3 sequence (DNA): TGTGCCATCGGGCGACCTAGCGGGGGCACAGATACGCAGTATTTT. Translation: CAIGRPSGGTDTQYF.